This T cell receptor beta chain appears in the sequencing data of a study of long-term antiretroviral therapy in people with HIV. Version v3.0 of the immunoSEQ assay ran at survey level. This table comes from immunoSEQ multiplex PCR, and its TCRdb copy is limited to in-frame clones, with some not included. In the table there are over 20,000 clones, approximately 82% of which are singletons. Prior to DNA extraction, the samples held 1-10 million cryopreserved PBMC. The sequence was collected from a young man with HIV. The sequences come from unsorted PBMCs, collected 0.5 years after starting antiretroviral therapy.

DNA of the CDR3: TGTGCCAGCAGTTACGGCGGGGGCGGTGGCTACACCTTC. Its protein product is CASSYGGGGGYTF. The genes are TRBV6-5 and TRBJ1-2, with D possibly TRBD1 on 6 matching bases. The CDR3 contains 13 residues. CDR1 is MNHEY and CDR2 is SVGAGI in the germline V gene. The V and J ends lost 2 bases and 7 bases respectively, with 11 bases between them.